The 20 T cell receptor beta chains below come from one sample, sequenced in a study of cytomegalovirus exposure and HLA in healthy donors. The PCR made use of 60 Vbeta and 13 Jbeta primers. TCRdb's copy holds only in-frame clones and misses some; the assay was immunoSEQ multiplex PCR. Its table lists over 200,000 clones. Sequencing was carried out using PBMCs. Every receptor here comes from a woman aged 30 to 39 in good health and CMV-seropositive.

This rearrangement joins TRBV19 to TRBJ1-1, with 9 positions matching TRBD1. Losses at the gene ends were 4 bases for V and 4 bases for J; bases not matched to a gene: 22. The CDR3 has 20 amino acids. Germline CDR1 is LNHDA and CDR2 is SQIVND (reference sequence). The CDR3 bases are TGTGCCAGTAGTAGAGCCCGGACAGGGGAGGGCTTGTTGTCCCGCACTGAAGCTTTCTTT. It yields the protein CASSRARTGEGLLSRTEAFF.

This sequence joins TRBV5-4 and TRBJ1-1; D is perhaps TRBD1 (6 bases). This CDR3 is built from 15 residues. Germline V lookup: CDR1 SGHNT, CDR2 YYREEE (reference sequence). Trimming removed 1 base at V and 0 bases at J, with 10 bases between. The CDR3 here is CASSLKGVLNTEAFF. The CDR3, as DNA: TGTGCCAGCAGCTTGAAGGGGGTGCTGAACACTGAAGCTTTCTTT. Supplemented by reference TRBV5-4 and TRBJ1-1, the full variable domain reads ETGVTQSPTHLIKTRGQQVTLRCSSQSGHNTVSWYQQALGQGPQFIFQYYREEENGRGNFPPRFSGLQFPNYSSELNVNALELDDSALYLCASSLKGVLNTEAFFGQGTRLTVV.

This chain uses TRBV5-4 with TRBJ2-3; 10 bases are shared with TRBD2. The ends lost 2 bases at V and 2 bases at J; junction bases unmatched: 2. This CDR3 spans 15 amino acids. Germline V gene lookup returns CDR1 SGHNT and CDR2 YYREEE (reference sequence). In nucleotides, the CDR3 is TGTGCCAGCAGCTTAGCGGGGGGGCTCACAGATACGCAGTATTTT. The encoded protein is CASSLAGGLTDTQYF.

This sequence joins TRBV7-2 and TRBJ1-5, with TRBD1 as a possible D gene (6 bases). Germline assignment: CDR1 SGHTA and CDR2 FQGNSA. The CDR3 runs to 14 residues. V shed 5 bases and J shed 3 bases, with 11 bases lying between them. Here the CDR3 DNA reads TGTGCCAGCAGCAGAGGACAGCTCAATCAGCCCCAGCATTTT. It yields the protein CASSRGQLNQPQHF.

For this clone: One junction end disagrees with the germline gene, perhaps due to a read error. Other DNA variants within this sample encode the same CDR3. The chain combines TRBV30 with TRBJ2-2; 7 nucleotides agree with TRBD1. Germline V lookup: CDR1 GTSNPN, CDR2 SVGIG (reference sequence). The CDR3 sequence is 14 residues long. CDR3 DNA: TGTGCCTGGAGTTGGACAGGAGTCACCGGAGAGCTGTTTTTT. Translated, it gives CAWSWTGVTGELFF.

This chain links TRBV28 with TRBJ1-2; 12 bases align to TRBD1. Trimming took 4 bases from V and 8 from J; bases not matched to a gene: 8. The CDR3 runs to 15 residues. The germline gives CDR1 MDHEN, CDR2 SYDVKM. This CDR3 is CASSSRGQGAQGYTF. DNA of the CDR3: TGTGCCAGCAGTTCCCGGGGACAGGGGGCGCAGGGCTACACCTTC.

The chain carries TRBV6-5 and TRBJ2-3; tentative D call: TRBD2 (6 bases). The CDR3 is made up of 16 amino acids. The germline V gene has CDR1 MNHEY and CDR2 SVGAGI. The V end was cut by 0 bases, the J end by 1 base, with 11 bases between. Written as DNA, the CDR3 is TGTGCCAGCAGTTACTCCTCGGGACTGCGCACAGATACGCAGTATTTT. The encoded protein is CASSYSSGLRTDTQYF.

CDR3 amino acids: CASSPAGVNYGYTF. In DNA form, the CDR3 reads TGTGCCAGCAGCCCCGCCGGGGTTAACTATGGCTACACCTTC. V and J are TRBV6-4 and TRBJ1-2, with D unclear. The CDR3 totals 14 residues. Trimming removed 6 bases at V and 1 base at J, with 12 bases between. From germline, CDR1 is MRHNA and CDR2 SNTAGT.

The rearrangement joins TRBV30 to TRBJ1-5; D is unresolved. Germline V gives CDR1 GTSNPN, CDR2 SVGIG (reference sequence). V was shortened by 1 base and J by 8 bases, with 21 bases between the two germline ends. There are 16 residues in the CDR3. CDR3 in DNA: TGTGCCTGGAGTGGGGGATCGGCCGGGAGAGAAGAGCCCCAGCATTTT. This translates into CAWSGGSAGREEPQHF.

This chain joins TRBV29-1 and TRBJ1-6; D is perhaps TRBD1 (5 bases). CDR3 length: 14 amino acids. Between the trimmed V and J ends, which lost 8 bases and 4 bases, there was a span of 15 bases. The V gene's germline CDR1 is SQVTM and CDR2 ANQGSEA. The CDR3 spells CSLRAGDYNSPLHF. The CDR3 DNA reads as TGCAGCTTAAGGGCGGGGGATTATAATTCACCCCTCCACTTT. The full variable domain, with the rest looked up from reference TRBV29-1 and TRBJ1-6, is SAVISQKPSRDICQRGTSLTIQCQVDSQVTMMFWYRQQPGQSLTLIATANQGSEATYESGFVIDKFPISRPNLTFSTLTVSNMSPEDSSIYLCSLRAGDYNSPLHFGNGTRLTVT.

This rearrangement joins TRBV2 to TRBJ1-5, with D possibly being TRBD1 (6 bases). This CDR3 has 14 residues. Trimming left V 5 bases short and J 3 bases short, with 11 bases between. Germline V lookup: CDR1 SNHLY, CDR2 FYNNEI. The chain's CDR3 is CASSYGTYNQPQHF. As DNA, the CDR3 is TGTGCCAGCAGTTACGGGACATACAATCAGCCCCAGCATTTT.

The chain carries TRBV7-2 and TRBJ2-3, with TRBD2 as a possible D gene (5 bases). Trimming shortened V by 4 bases and J by 2 bases, and 13 bases separated the two germline ends. Germline loops: CDR1 SGHTA, CDR2 FQGNSA. There are 15 residues in the CDR3. The CDR3 DNA is TGTGCCAGCAGCTCGGGGAGATATTACACAGATACGCAGTATTTT. As protein: CASSSGRYYTDTQYF.

The chain employs TRBV4-3 and TRBJ2-7; possible D gene TRBD2, 5 bases. From germline, CDR1 is LGHNA and CDR2 YSLEER. This CDR3 region has 17 residues. The V end was cut by 0 bases, the J end by 2 bases, with 17 bases between. CDR3 region: CASSQELKRSRPYEQYF. CDR3 nucleotides: TGCGCCAGCAGCCAAGAACTAAAGCGGAGTAGGCCCTACGAGCAGTACTTC.

The gene calls are TRBV4-1 and TRBJ2-2; tentative D call: TRBD1 (6 bases). The CDR3 totals 17 residues. The V gene lost 1 base and the J gene lost 9 bases, with 21 bases spanning the gap. The V gene's germline CDR1 is MGHRA and CDR2 YSYEKL. The chain's CDR3 is CASSQVPLSRGIRELFF. CDR3 nucleotides: TGCGCCAGCAGCCAAGTGCCGTTATCCAGGGGAATCCGGGAGCTGTTTTTT.

The chain has TRBV5-4 and TRBJ2-2; a possible D gene is TRBD1 (6 bases). The CDR3 sequence is 18 residues long. Germline V CDR1 and CDR2: SGHNT, YYREEE (reference sequence). The V and J ends lost 0 bases and 0 bases respectively, with 15 bases between them. The CDR3 region has the DNA TGTGCCAGCAGCTTGGGTGGCAGGGGTGCGACGAACACCGGGGAGCTGTTTTTT. Protein sequence: CASSLGGRGATNTGELFF.

V usage is TRBV10-3 and J usage is TRBJ2-3; no clear D gene. V lost 2 bases to trimming and J lost 1 base, with 7 bases between them. Germline V gene data show CDR1 as ENHRY and CDR2 as SYGVKD. The CDR3 totals 14 residues. Written as DNA, the CDR3 is TGTGCCATCAGTGAGGTCTCCCGCACAGATACGCAGTATTTT. Protein product: CAISEVSRTDTQYF.

The chain is built from TRBV27 and TRBJ2-6; 8 bases agree with TRBD1. This CDR3 spans 20 amino acids. Germline CDR1 reads MNHEY; CDR2 reads SMNVEV (reference sequence). Unmatched junction bases numbered 10, after V lost 0 bases and J lost 0 bases. The CDR3, as DNA: TGTGCCAGCAGTTTATCGGGGGCGGGACAGGTTTTCTCTGGGGCCAACGTCCTGACTTTC. Encoded protein: CASSLSGAGQVFSGANVLTF.

The chain carries TRBV5-1 and TRBJ2-3; 7 nucleotides agree with TRBD1. CDR1 and CDR2 from the germline V gene are SGHRS and YFSETQ. After removal of 2 bases from V and 0 bases from J, the junction contained 15 bases not matched to a gene. The CDR3 has 19 residues. CDR3 bases: TGCGCCAGCAGCTTCCCCGGGACAGTTAGTACCACTAGCACAGATACGCAGTATTTT. Its translation is CASSFPGTVSTTSTDTQYF.

V gene TRBV4-1 combines with J gene TRBJ1-3; 7 bases are a match to TRBD1. The CDR3 totals 20 residues. J lost 0 bases, V lost 2 bases, and 16 bases had no gene match. CDR1 is MGHRA and CDR2 is YSYEKL in the germline V gene. In nucleotides, the CDR3 is TGCGCCAGCAGCCAATTCGGCGGACCGGGACAGAGGGACTCTGGAAACACCATATATTTT. As protein: CASSQFGGPGQRDSGNTIYF.

This chain joins TRBV28 and TRBJ2-7, with D perhaps TRBD1 (5 bases). The V end lost 5 bases, the J end lost 1 base, and 21 bases lay between the germline ends. The CDR3 is made up of 17 amino acids. CDR1 and CDR2 (germline): MDHEN, SYDVKM. This chain's CDR3 is CASSTPMTDPKSYEQYF. CDR3 nucleotides: TGTGCCAGCAGTACACCAATGACAGACCCAAAGTCCTACGAGCAGTACTTC.